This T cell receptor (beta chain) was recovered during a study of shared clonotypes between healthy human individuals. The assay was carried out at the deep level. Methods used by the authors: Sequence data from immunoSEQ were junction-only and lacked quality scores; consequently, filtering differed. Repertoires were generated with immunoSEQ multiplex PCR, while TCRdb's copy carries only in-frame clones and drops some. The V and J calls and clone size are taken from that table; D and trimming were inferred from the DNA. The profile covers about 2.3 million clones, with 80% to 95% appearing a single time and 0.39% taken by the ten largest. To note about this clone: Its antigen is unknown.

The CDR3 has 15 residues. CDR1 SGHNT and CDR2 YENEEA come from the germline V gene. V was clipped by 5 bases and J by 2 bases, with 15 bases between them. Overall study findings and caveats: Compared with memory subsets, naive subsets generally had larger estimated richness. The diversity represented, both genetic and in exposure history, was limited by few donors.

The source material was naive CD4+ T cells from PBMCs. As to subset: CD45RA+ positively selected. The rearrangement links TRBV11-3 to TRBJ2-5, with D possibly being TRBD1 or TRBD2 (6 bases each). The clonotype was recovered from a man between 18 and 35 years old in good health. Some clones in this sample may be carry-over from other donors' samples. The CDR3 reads CASSTGWGVQETQYF. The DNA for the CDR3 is TGTGCCAGCAGCACAGGGTGGGGGGTGCAAGAGACCCAGTACTTC.